The clone carrying this T cell receptor (beta chain) was picked up one time. Its antigen is undetermined. Some clones are missing from TCRdb's copy, which holds only in-frame ones; the method was immunoSEQ multiplex PCR. The sample carries approximately 92,000 clones, roughly 93% recorded once. This specimen comes from a study of T cell responses to AZD1222 COVID-19 vaccine. Overall study results and limits: Clonal diversity was possibly underestimated, and the donors were mostly white British, with more females. Distributed over spike, vaccine-associated CD4 TCRs predominated at 160-218 and 743-854. Only after the peak T cell response were repertoires sampled. Spike-specific TCR breadth and depth went up after people got two AZD1222 doses.

CDR1 is SGHVS, CDR2 FNYEAQ, per germline. This CDR3 comprises 13 residues. V lost 5 bases and J lost 9; bases outside the gene matches: 6. The rearrangement joins TRBV7-6 to TRBJ1-3, with 8 bases fitting TRBD1. Sequencing was performed on peripheral blood, taken on day 0 of AZD1222 vaccination. This clonotype was obtained from an adult in good health. Written as DNA, the CDR3 is TGTGCCAGCAGCCCACAGGGGGTAGTCACCATATATTTT. As protein: CASSPQGVVTIYF.